A selection of T cell receptor beta chains follows, all from one sample in a study of OX40 agonist ivuxolimab in advanced cancers. Measured with immunoSEQ multiplex PCR; TCRdb has only the in-frame clones, and not every one. Of 73,000 or so clones in the sample, 75% to 85% were seen once. Source: CD4+ or CD8+ T cells sorted from blood, taken in a trial of the OX40 agonist ivuxolimab. These receptors were taken from an adult with an advanced solid tumor such as melanoma, head and neck, liver or kidney cancer. Both conserved end residues are part of each CDR3. D genes are given only for firm matches. Size values are once, few and many counts, or a class for expanded clones, and some rows have none.

d_gene	abundance	v_gene	j_gene	CDR3aa	CDR3nt
.	.	TRBV28	TRBJ2-7	CASSSKGGEQYF	TGTGCCAGCAGTTCGAAGGGTGGCGAGCAGTACTTC
.	once	TRBV6-1	TRBJ1-3	CASRLDANSGNTIYF	TGTGCCAGCAGGTTGGACGCGAACTCTGGAAACACCATATATTTT
.	.	TRBV30	TRBJ1-2	CAWSARALGRQTNYGYTF	TGTGCCTGGAGTGCAAGGGCGCTGGGACGGCAAACTAACTATGGCTACACCTTC
TRBD1	.	TRBV29-1	TRBJ2-3	CSVLRQGNADTQYF	TGCAGCGTGCTAAGACAGGGGAACGCAGATACGCAGTATTTT
.	.	TRBV23-1	TRBJ1-6	CASSQRGRWYNSPLHF	TGCGCCAGCAGTCAAAGGGGCAGGTGGTATAATTCACCCCTCCACTTT
TRBD1	.	TRBV29-1	TRBJ1-1	CSALNPGGQGSTEAFF	TGCAGCGCCTTGAATCCAGGGGGACAGGGGTCCACTGAAGCTTTCTTT
TRBD1	.	TRBV5-5	TRBJ1-1	CASSFNVQQGVAFF	TGTGCCAGCAGCTTTAACGTTCAACAGGGGGTAGCTTTCTTT
.	.	TRBV2	TRBJ1-1	CASSENSPEAFF	TGTGCCAGCAGTGAGAATTCGCCTGAAGCTTTCTTT
TRBD2	.	TRBV11-2	TRBJ2-1	CASSPLRGGGNEQFF	TGTGCCAGCAGTCCCCTTCGCGGGGGGGGCAATGAGCAGTTCTTC
.	medium-sized	TRBV2	TRBJ1-6	CASREWESGYSPLHF	TGTGCCAGCAGGGAATGGGAGTCGGGGTATTCACCCCTCCACTTT
.	.	TRBV15	TRBJ1-1	CATSRGVNEAFF	TGTGCCACCAGCAGGGGGGTTAATGAAGCTTTCTTT
TRBD2	.	TRBV28	TRBJ2-1	CASSLTTSGNNEQFF	TGTGCCAGCAGTTTGACGACTAGCGGGAACAATGAGCAGTTCTTC
TRBD1	.	TRBV5-1	TRBJ1-2	CASSGGDRGYGYTF	TGCGCCAGCAGCGGAGGGGACAGGGGTTACGGCTACACCTTC
TRBD2	.	TRBV2	TRBJ2-3	CASRRESGTDTQYF	TGTGCCAGCAGGCGGGAGTCGGGCACAGATACGCAGTATTTT
.	.	TRBV6-6	TRBJ1-3	CASSGVQGNGNTIYF	TGTGCCAGCAGTGGTGTACAGGGAAACGGAAACACCATATATTTT
TRBD1	.	TRBV19	TRBJ2-3	CASSRGQGGFTDTQYF	TGTGCCAGTAGTAGGGGACAGGGTGGATTTACAGATACGCAGTATTTT
.	.	TRBV9	TRBJ1-4	CASSVGGTNEKLFF	TGTGCCAGCAGCGTAGGGGGGACTAATGAAAAACTGTTTTTT